Listed here are 7 T cell receptor beta chains from one sample, sequenced in a study of T cell responses to AZD1222 COVID-19 vaccine. Sequencing used immunoSEQ multiplex PCR; TCRdb keeps in-frame clones, though not all of them. The table has 200,000 or so clones, almost 95% seen once. Sequenced material: peripheral blood, taken on day 0 of AZD1222 vaccination. These receptor sequences come from an adult in good health.

The chain uses TRBV7-9 and TRBJ1-1; D possibly corresponds to TRBD1 (5 bases). CDR3 length: 14 amino acids. With 3 bases removed from V and 5 bases from J, the gap between germline ends came to 13 bases. Per germline, CDR1 SEHNR and CDR2 FQNEAQ (reference sequence). The CDR3 DNA sequence: TGTGCCAGCAGCTTCTCGGGGGTATGGACTGAAGCTTTCTTT. Its translation: CASSFSGVWTEAFF.

The CDR3 loop is CAWSVGFLSKNIQYF. The CDR3 DNA reads TGTGCCTGGAGTGTAGGCTTCCTTAGCAAAAACATTCAGTACTTC. The chain carries TRBV30 and TRBJ2-4, with D uncertain. The CDR3 has 15 amino acids. Germline lookup yields CDR1 GTSNPN and CDR2 SVGIG (reference sequence). V lost 0 bases, J lost 3 bases, and 12 bases lay in between.

This clone was seen only once. This chain uses TRBV13 with TRBJ2-1; maybe TRBD2 (6 bases). V shed 1 base and J shed 2 bases, with 6 bases lying between them. Germline loops: CDR1 PRHDT, CDR2 FYEKMQ (reference sequence). The CDR3 consists of 14 residues. The CDR3 region is CASSLAGAYNEQFF. In DNA, the CDR3 is TGTGCCAGCAGCTTAGCGGGGGCCTACAATGAGCAGTTCTTC. The full variable domain, with the rest looked up from reference TRBV13 and TRBJ2-1, is AAGVIQSPRHLIKEKRETATLKCYPIPRHDTVYWYQQGPGQDPQFLISFYEKMQSDKGSIPDRFSAQQFSDYHSELNMSSLELGDSALYFCASSLAGAYNEQFFGPGTRLTVL.

CDR3 bases: TGCGCCAGCAGCTCGCTCGTGGAAGAGACCCAGTACTTC. Translating it yields CASSSLVEETQYF. The chain couples TRBV5-1 to TRBJ2-5, with D unresolved. CDR3 length equals 13 residues. Trimming removed 3 bases from V and 3 bases from J, with 9 bases in between. Germline CDR1 reads SGHRS; CDR2 reads YFSETQ.

This clone was found once. The chain has TRBV30 and TRBJ1-3; D not certain. This CDR3 comprises 16 residues. The germline V gene has CDR1 GTSNPN and CDR2 SVGIG (reference sequence). V dropped 0 bases and J dropped 1 base, with 13 bases sitting between them. For the CDR3, the DNA is TGTGCCTGGAGTGTAGGGCGGGCCAAGTCTGGAAACACCATATATTTT. It is translated as CAWSVGRAKSGNTIYF. The full variable domain, its missing parts supplied by reference TRBV30 and TRBJ1-3, is SQTIHQWPATLVQPVGSPLSLECTVEGTSNPNLYWYRQAAGRGLQLLFYSVGIGQISSEVPQNLSASRPQDRQFILSSKKLLLSDSGFYLCAWSVGRAKSGNTIYFGEGSWLTVV.

Here the CDR3 DNA reads TGTGCCAGCAGCTTGAAACAGCCTAGCACAGATACGCAGTATTTT. This codes for CASSLKQPSTDTQYF. The chain has TRBV5-4 and TRBJ2-3; D is uncertain. Trimming took 1 base from V and 0 from J, leaving 9 bases between them. The CDR3 is 15 residues long. Germline CDR1 SGHNT, CDR2 YYREEE (reference sequence). Based on the CDR3 plus reference TRBV5-4 and TRBJ2-3, the full variable domain is ETGVTQSPTHLIKTRGQQVTLRCSSQSGHNTVSWYQQALGQGPQFIFQYYREEENGRGNFPPRFSGLQFPNYSSELNVNALELDDSALYLCASSLKQPSTDTQYFGPGTRLTVL.

In DNA form, the CDR3 reads TGTGCCAGCAGCTTAACCCCCACTAGCGGGATGGAGACCCAGTACTTC. Translation: CASSLTPTSGMETQYF. The rearrangement links TRBV7-3 to TRBJ2-5, with 10 bases lining up with TRBD2. Germline V lookup: CDR1 SGHTA, CDR2 FQGTGA. This CDR3 has 16 amino acids. The V gene end was trimmed by 0 bases and the J gene end by 5 bases; junction bases not matched to a gene: 6.